This T cell receptor beta chain was captured in a study of blood T cell repertoires in COVID-19. Study-wide background: The analysed material was cDNA or gDNA that came from T cells, B-cell-depleted T cells, or PBMCs.

V lost 0 bases to trimming and J lost 4 bases, with 13 bases between them. Germline V gene sequence: CDR1 SGHDN, CDR2 FVKESK. CDR3 length equals 16 residues. A remark on this clone: Within the sample, other DNA sequences also encode this same CDR3.

Original processing notes: Nucleated cell counts were estimated from reference gene primer amplification. The repertoire was sequenced with immunoSEQ multiplex PCR; TCRdb's copy has only in-frame clones and lacks some. D and trimming come from the DNA, and the V and J calls and clone size come from that table. The sample lists over 55,000 clones, around 80% seen once, with approximately 5.3% in the top ten. The source material was peripheral blood. This rearrangement joins TRBV14 to TRBJ2-1, with D possibly TRBD1 on 5 matching bases. The sequence was collected from a man aged 45-60 years with active COVID-19. CDR3 sequence reads: CASSQDETDSYNEQFF. The CDR3 DNA sequence: TGTGCCAGCAGCCAAGATGAGACAGATTCTTACAATGAGCAGTTCTTC.